The 6 T cell receptor beta chains listed next were all sequenced from one sample in a study of cytotoxic CD8 clonotypes in ibrutinib-treated CLL (dated by TCRdb to the early 2020s). Sample time point, as interpreted from the label and publication: progressive disease on ibrutinib. The method was the immunoSEQ multiplex PCR assay. Drawn from immuneACCESS, this table holds only the in-frame rearrangements with V and J called that TCRdb kept. Clones are partly lost; checked studies trace under half to an unresolved V gene and leave the rest unexplained. The sample profile shows fewer than 300,000 clones; around 76% of them were found once. The ten top clones hold about 5.7% of the sample. The material was PBMCs, obtained at disease progression, from a patient treated with ibrutinib. Source of these receptors: a human donor with chronic lymphocytic leukemia.

The chain is built from TRBV5-1 and TRBJ1-2; TRBD1 agrees at 7 bases. This CDR3 spans 16 amino acids. Germline values: CDR1 SGHRS, CDR2 YFSETQ. V was pared by 2 bases and J by 5 bases, with 12 bases of the junction left unmatched. The CDR3: CASSFLQTGMNYGYTF. The CDR3 DNA follows: TGCGCCAGCAGCTTCTTACAGACAGGGATGAATTATGGCTACACCTTC.

The chain is built from TRBV6-1 and TRBJ1-5, with a possible D match to TRBD1 (5 bases). The CDR3 runs to 15 residues. Germline CDR1 reads MNHNS; CDR2 reads SASEGT. With 1 base removed from V and 0 bases from J, the gap between germline ends came to 7 bases. The CDR3 DNA is TGTGCCAGCAGTGAAGGGGGCTATAGCAATCAGCCCCAGCATTTT. Translation gives CASSEGGYSNQPQHF.

The chain links TRBV7-9 to TRBJ2-3; maybe TRBD1 (5 bases). This CDR3 has 16 amino acids. V lost 4 bases and J 0 bases, leaving 14 bases between the germline ends. CDR1 and CDR2 (germline): SEHNR, FQNEAQ (reference sequence). DNA of the CDR3: TGTGCCAGCAGCTCGATTGCAGGGTTTAGCACAGATACGCAGTATTTT. It specifies CASSSIAGFSTDTQYF.

The chain combines TRBV2 with TRBJ1-3; D uncertain. Deletions cut 7 bases from V and 4 bases from J, with 11 bases between. Germline V gene data show CDR1 as SNHLY and CDR2 as FYNNEI. This CDR3 comprises 13 residues. The CDR3 region has the DNA TGTGCCAGCAATGTGTTCGAGGGAAACACCATATATTTT. This encodes CASNVFEGNTIYF.

This chain connects TRBV4-1 to TRBJ2-7; 7 nucleotides align to TRBD2. This CDR3 spans 15 amino acids. The ends lost 3 bases at V and 4 bases at J; junction bases unmatched: 9. The germline gives CDR1 MGHRA, CDR2 YSYEKL. As DNA, the CDR3 is TGCGCCAGCAGCCAGACCACTAGCGAACGGTACGAGCAGTACTTC. Amino acids: CASSQTTSERYEQYF.

V and J are TRBV10-3 and TRBJ2-3; TRBD2 matches 8 bases. The ends lost 0 bases at V and 1 base at J; junction bases unmatched: 3. Per germline, CDR1 ENHRY and CDR2 SYGVKD. The CDR3 runs to 16 residues. In nucleotides, the CDR3 is TGTGCCATCAGTGAGTCAACTAGCGGAGGCACAGATACGCAGTATTTT. This translates into CAISESTSGGTDTQYF.